The T cell receptor (beta chain) described here comes from a study of cytomegalovirus exposure and HLA in healthy donors. With regard to this clone: Its target is not known.

The PCR made use of 60 Vbeta and 13 Jbeta primers. Produced via immunoSEQ multiplex PCR; TCRdb's table is partial and in-frame only. The sample includes about 200,000 clones, roughly 80% seen only once; the top ten take 1.7%. Unmatched junction bases numbered 7, after V lost 1 base and J lost 4 bases. The germline CDR1 and CDR2 sequences are SGHTA and FQGNSA. The CDR3 has 16 residues. Study outcomes and limitations: Specificity for CMV antigens was confirmed in vitro for a few of the CMV-associated chains.

The sequence was collected from a woman aged 18-29 years in good health and CMV-seronegative. The gene calls are TRBV7-2 and TRBJ2-7, with 10 bases fitting TRBD1. The sequenced material came from PBMCs. CDR3 sequence (DNA): TGTGCCAGCAGCTTAGGTTCCTCGGGACAGGGGTACGAGCAGTACTTC. It encodes CASSLGSSGQGYEQYF.